This T cell receptor beta chain was identified during a study of graft-versus-host responses after intestinal transplantation. Profiling relied on immunoSEQ multiplex PCR, and the TCRdb table lists in-frame clones only, not all of them. The table includes around 18,000 clones, roughly four fifths detected once. Trimming took off 0 bases at V and 5 bases at J, with 11 bases between the two ends. Germline-derived CDR1 and CDR2 are GTSNPN and SVGIG (reference sequence). CDR3 length: 13 residues. The sample here was PBMCs, taken 14 days after transplant. V usage is TRBV30 and J usage is TRBJ2-7, with D hard to call. This receptor was identified in a human patient who received an intestinal transplant, so some T cells may come from the graft donor. The CDR3 nucleotides read TGTGCCTGGAGTGTGGTTGCACTCCACGAGCAGTACTTC. Protein sequence: CAWSVVALHEQYF.